This record concerns one TCR beta chain sequence. TCRdb keeps only in-frame clones here, not all; method: immunoSEQ multiplex PCR. The sample has approximately 58,000 clones; 65% to 90% are singletons. This record belongs to a study of technical replicates of blood from a handful of donors. Sequencing was performed on PBMCs. This TCR was sampled from a human donor in good health. Some clones in this sample may be carry-over from other donors' samples.

DNA for the CDR3: TGTGCCAGCAGTCCGCAACTAGCGGGTCCCTACGAGCAGTACTTC. Translated: CASSPQLAGPYEQYF. The V call is TRBV6-5, the J call TRBJ2-7; 9 nucleotides line up with TRBD2. In germline, CDR1 is MNHEY, CDR2 SVGAGI. The trim removed 5 bases at V and 2 bases at J, leaving 7 bases unmatched. The CDR3 has 15 amino acids.